These 12 T cell receptor beta chains were sequenced from one sample in a study of T cell clusters in autoimmune cytopenias. Multiplex touch-down PCR amplified TRB using TRB-A and TRB-B pools in one tube. TCRdb re-called the multiplex PCR reads, yielding one record per CDR3 amino acid sequence without DNA. The table for this sample gives about 6,000 distinct CDR3 sequences. Some 40,000 genome equivalents of blood DNA were amplified for TRB. The sample taken for sequencing was peripheral blood. The receptor set was obtained from a human donor with an autoimmune cytopenia or autoimmune hepatitis (not recorded which).

Its frequency marks this clonotype as medium-sized. The J gene is TRBJ2-5, the V gene TRBV5-4. The CDR3 length is 14 residues. The V gene's germline CDR1 is SGHNT and CDR2 YYREEE (reference sequence). The CDR3 spells CASSRMGRWETQYF.

The rearrangement joins TRBV12-3 or TRBV12-4 to TRBJ1-2; TCRdb gives TRBD1 as the D gene, but with no DNA this cannot be confirmed. The CDR3 sequence is 16 residues long. The CDR3 reads CASSPRAGGAFYGYTF.

The V gene is TRBV27, the J gene TRBJ1-2; the D call from TCRdb, TRBD1, cannot be confirmed without DNA. The CDR3 sequence is 14 residues long. Germline CDR1 and CDR2: MNHEY and SMNVEV (reference sequence). The CDR3 protein is CAISPGTATNGFTF.

This clonotype is large by frequency. This chain connects TRBV6-1 to TRBJ1-3. The CDR3 is 13 residues long. The germline V gene has CDR1 MNHNS and CDR2 SASEGT. The CDR3 loop reads CATDLASGNTIYF.

The chain recombines TRBV5-6 with TRBJ2-7; with no DNA, the TCRdb D assignment of TRBD1 cannot be verified. Per germline, CDR1 SGHDT and CDR2 YYEEEE. CDR3 length: 16 amino acids. The CDR3 loop reads CASSLSGGQITYEQYF.

The chain's CDR3 is CASSQDRLEQFF. The rearrangement links TRBV4-3 to TRBJ2-1. The CDR3 spans 12 residues. Germline V gene lookup returns CDR1 LGHNA and CDR2 YSLEER.

This clonotype is classed as medium-sized by frequency. This chain uses TRBV5-5 with TRBJ2-6; TCRdb's D call of TRBD1 is untestable without DNA. CDR1 is SGHKS and CDR2 is YYEKEE in the germline V gene (reference sequence). The length of the CDR3 is 16 residues. The CDR3 is CASTGGRGSGANVLTF.

Here the CDR3 reads CSARGGGGADTQYF. The chain has TRBV20-1 and TRBJ2-3; the TCRdb call, TRBD2, lacks DNA for checking. This CDR3 has 14 residues. CDR1 is DFQATT and CDR2 is SNEGSKA in the germline V gene (reference sequence).

This clonotype is labeled medium-sized based on frequency. The V and J genes are TRBV29-1 and TRBJ1-2; TCRdb calls TRBD1, which cannot be checked without DNA. Germline V gene data show CDR1 as SQVTM and CDR2 as ANQGSEA. This CDR3 has 16 residues. CDR3 region: CSVRRDRVGESSGYTF.

This clonotype is identified as medium-sized (0.01 to 0.1%) from frequency. The CDR3 spells CASSEALDRGSTNEKLFF. The chain links TRBV6-5 to TRBJ1-4; lacking DNA, the TRBD1 call made by TCRdb goes unchecked. The CDR3 consists of 18 residues. CDR1 is MNHEY, CDR2 SVGAGI, per germline.

CDR3 residues: CASSPPWGAVNTEAFF. The chain joins TRBV18 to TRBJ1-1; the TCRdb D gene call, TRBD1, has no DNA to confirm it. Germline V CDR1 and CDR2: KGHSH, LQKENI. The CDR3 has 16 residues.

This clonotype is deemed medium-sized by its frequency. This sequence joins TRBV29-1 and TRBJ1-2. This CDR3 is 12 amino acids long. The germline V gene has CDR1 SQVTM and CDR2 ANQGSEA. CDR3: CSVEDRLYGYTF.